This paragraph covers one TCR beta chain sequence. Its specificity is not known. The entry originates in a study of cytomegalovirus exposure and HLA in healthy donors. Study-level findings and limits: Per a prior analysis, the majority of TCR beta V segments were productive roughly 87% or roughly 30% of the time. CMV antigen specificity was confirmed in vitro for a few CMV-associated chains.

With 60 Vbeta and 13 Jbeta primers, the PCR was carried out. Data came from immunoSEQ multiplex PCR; TCRdb stores just in-frame clones and leaves some out. This table holds some 180,000 clones. The V and J ends lost 4 bases and 0 bases, in that order; junction bases with no gene match: 3. Per the germline V gene, CDR1 is SGHTA and CDR2 is FQGTGA. CDR3 length: 14 amino acids. The gene calls are TRBV7-3 and TRBJ2-7; 7 bases match TRBD1. Material: PBMCs. This clonotype was sampled from a man between 25 and 39 years old in good health and CMV-seronegative. CDR3 loop: CASSSDRNSYEQYF. In DNA, the CDR3 is TGTGCCAGCAGCTCGGACAGGAACTCCTACGAGCAGTACTTC.